The 2 T cell receptor beta chains reported below all come from one sample, sequenced in a study of cytomegalovirus exposure and HLA in healthy donors. It was with 60 Vbeta and 13 Jbeta primers that the PCR ran. Measured with immunoSEQ multiplex PCR; TCRdb has only the in-frame clones, and not every one. The repertoire includes about 150,000 clones, around 9% of them detected once, and 5.5% to 8% sits in the top ten. Sequencing input: PBMCs. The origin of the receptors is a woman aged 35 to 49 in good health and CMV-seropositive.

This clone came up a few times. The rearrangement joins TRBV7-2 to TRBJ1-1; 9 bases are shared with TRBD1. V trimming: 1 base; J trimming: 5 bases; junction bases outside the gene matches: 2. This CDR3 is 14 amino acids long. Looked up from germline, CDR1 is SGHTA and CDR2 is FQGNSA. CDR3 sequence: CASSLGDRATEAFF. CDR3 sequence (DNA): TGTGCCAGCAGCTTAGGGGACAGGGCAACTGAAGCTTTCTTT. The full variable domain, rest sourced from reference TRBV7-2 and TRBJ1-1, is GAGVSQSPSNKVTEKGKDVELRCDPISGHTALYWYRQSLGQGLEFLIYFQGNSAPDKSGLPSDRFSAERTGGSVSTLTIQRTQQEDSAVYLCASSLGDRATEAFFGQGTRLTVV.

The chain uses TRBV5-6 and TRBJ1-6; 8 nucleotides align to TRBD1. From germline, CDR1 is SGHDT and CDR2 YYEEEE. V dropped 3 bases and J dropped 5; count of bases not matched to a gene: 4. CDR3 length: 15 residues. The CDR3 DNA reads TGTGCCAGCAGCTACCCACAGGGGGATAATTCACCCCTCCACTTT. This sequence encodes CASSYPQGDNSPLHF.